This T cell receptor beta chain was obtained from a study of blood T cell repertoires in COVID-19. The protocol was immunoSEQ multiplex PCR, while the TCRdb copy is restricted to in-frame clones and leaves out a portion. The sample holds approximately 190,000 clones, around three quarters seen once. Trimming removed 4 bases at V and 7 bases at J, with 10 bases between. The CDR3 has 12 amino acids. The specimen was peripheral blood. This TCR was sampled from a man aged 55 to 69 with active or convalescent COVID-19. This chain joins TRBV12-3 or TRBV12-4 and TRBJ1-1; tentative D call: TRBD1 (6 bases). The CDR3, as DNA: TGTGCCAGCAGTTACGACAGGCTTGAAGCTTTCTTT. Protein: CASSYDRLEAFF.